The T cell receptor (beta chain) under discussion was sequenced for a study of blood T cells in healthy people across ages. The study's findings and limits: Greater diversity and more naive CD4+ cells were seen in long-lived donors than in aged donors. CMV status of donors was unknown, possibly confounding expanded clonotype changes. Estimated diversity across one million T cells was deemed an underestimate.

Each sample had at least 7 million PBMCs isolated. V gave up 6 bases and J gave up 6 bases; unmatched junction bases: 12. Germline V gives CDR1 DFQATT, CDR2 SNEGSKA (reference sequence). This CDR3 is built from 14 residues. Together with a sample-barcoded 5' primer, a J-beta primer mix was included in a second PCR lasting about 6 to 11 cycles. TCRdb independently ran MiXCR on the 5' RACE reads; one entry per CDR3 protein. The table has 1.5 million to 1.8 million distinct CDR3 sequences, about 45% seen once. This clonotype has only one observation. Its specificity is unknown. The V call is TRBV20-1, the J call TRBJ2-7, with 9 nucleotides matching TRBD1. This TCR came from a young woman in good health. Sequences were obtained from blood. The CDR3 is CSASTGQGLSEQYF. CDR3 bases: TGCAGTGCCAGTACGGGACAGGGCCTAAGCGAGCAGTACTTC.